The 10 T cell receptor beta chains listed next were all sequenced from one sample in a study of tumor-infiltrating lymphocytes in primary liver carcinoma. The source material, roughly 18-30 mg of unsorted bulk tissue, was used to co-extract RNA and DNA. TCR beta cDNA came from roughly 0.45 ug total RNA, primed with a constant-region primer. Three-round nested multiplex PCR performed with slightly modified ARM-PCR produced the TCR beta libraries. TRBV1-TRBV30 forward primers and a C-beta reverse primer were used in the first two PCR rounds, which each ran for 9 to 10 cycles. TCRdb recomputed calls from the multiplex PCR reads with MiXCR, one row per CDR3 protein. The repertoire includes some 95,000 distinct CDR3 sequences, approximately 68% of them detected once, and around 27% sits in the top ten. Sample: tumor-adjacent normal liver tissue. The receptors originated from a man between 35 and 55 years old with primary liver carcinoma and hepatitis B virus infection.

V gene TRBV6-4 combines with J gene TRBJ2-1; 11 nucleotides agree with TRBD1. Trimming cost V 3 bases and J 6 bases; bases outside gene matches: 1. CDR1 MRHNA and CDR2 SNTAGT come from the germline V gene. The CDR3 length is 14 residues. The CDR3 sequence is CASSEGTGGNEQFF. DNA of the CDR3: TGTGCCAGCAGTGAAGGGACAGGGGGCAATGAGCAGTTCTTC.

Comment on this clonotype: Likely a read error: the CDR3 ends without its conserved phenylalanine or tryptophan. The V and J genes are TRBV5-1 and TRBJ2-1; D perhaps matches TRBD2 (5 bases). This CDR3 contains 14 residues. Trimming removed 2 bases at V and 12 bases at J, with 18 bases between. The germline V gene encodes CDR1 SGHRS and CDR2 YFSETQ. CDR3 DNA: TGCGCCAGCAGCTTTTCGGGGATCCCCGATGGGCAGTTCATC. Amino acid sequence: CASSFSGIPDGQFI.

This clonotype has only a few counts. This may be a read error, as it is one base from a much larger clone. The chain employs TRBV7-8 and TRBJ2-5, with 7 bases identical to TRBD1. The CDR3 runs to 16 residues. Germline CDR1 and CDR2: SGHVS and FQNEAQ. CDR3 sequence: CTSSLETGQAGETQYF. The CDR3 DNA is TGTACCAGCAGCTTAGAAACAGGACAGGCGGGAGAGACCCAGTACTTC. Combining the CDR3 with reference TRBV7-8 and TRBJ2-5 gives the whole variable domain GAGVSQSPRYKVAKRGQDVALRCDPISGHVSLFWYQQALGQGPEFLTYFQNEAQLDKSGLPSDRFFAERPEGSVSTLKIQRTQQEDSAVYLCTSSLETGQAGETQYFGPGTRLLVL.

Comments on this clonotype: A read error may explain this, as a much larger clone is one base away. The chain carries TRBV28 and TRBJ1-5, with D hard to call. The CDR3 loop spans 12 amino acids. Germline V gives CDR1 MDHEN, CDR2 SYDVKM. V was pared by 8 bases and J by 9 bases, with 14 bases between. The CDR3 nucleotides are TGTGCCAGCGCCCCCCCCCGCGGGCCCCAGCATTTT. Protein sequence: CASAPPRGPQHF.

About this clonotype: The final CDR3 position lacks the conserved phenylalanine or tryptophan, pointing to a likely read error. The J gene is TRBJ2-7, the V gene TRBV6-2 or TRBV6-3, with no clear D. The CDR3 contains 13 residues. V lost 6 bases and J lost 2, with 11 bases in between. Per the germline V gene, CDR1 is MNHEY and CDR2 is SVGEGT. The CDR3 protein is CASSRFPPYEQYL. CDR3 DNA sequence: TGTGCCAGCAGCCGATTCCCCCCCTACGAGCAGTACCTC.

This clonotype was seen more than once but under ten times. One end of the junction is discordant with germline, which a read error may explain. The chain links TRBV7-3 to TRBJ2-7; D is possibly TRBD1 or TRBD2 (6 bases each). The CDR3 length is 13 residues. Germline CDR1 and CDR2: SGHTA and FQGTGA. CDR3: CASSPSGGGTPSF. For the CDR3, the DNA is TGTGCCAGCAGTCCATCGGGCGGCGGGACACCCTCGTTC. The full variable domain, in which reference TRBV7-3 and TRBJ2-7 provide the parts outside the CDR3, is GAGVSQTPSNKVTEKGKYVELRCDPISGHTALYWYRQSLGQGPEFLIYFQGTGAADDSGLPNDRFFAVRPEGSVSTLKIQRTERGDSAVYLCASSPSGGGTPSFGPGTRLTVT.

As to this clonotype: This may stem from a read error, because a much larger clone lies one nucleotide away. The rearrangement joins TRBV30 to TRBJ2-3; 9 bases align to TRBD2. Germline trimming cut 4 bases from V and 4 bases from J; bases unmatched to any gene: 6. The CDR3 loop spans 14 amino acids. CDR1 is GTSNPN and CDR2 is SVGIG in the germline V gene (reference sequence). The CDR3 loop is CAWMPAGGPDTQYF. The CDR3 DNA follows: TGTGCCTGGATGCCAGCGGGAGGACCAGATACGCAGTATTTT.

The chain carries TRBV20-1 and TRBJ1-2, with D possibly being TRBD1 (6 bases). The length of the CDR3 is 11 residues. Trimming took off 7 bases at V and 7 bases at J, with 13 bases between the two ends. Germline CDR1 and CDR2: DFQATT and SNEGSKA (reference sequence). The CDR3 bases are TGCAGTGGGACAGCCTTGAGTGGCTACACCTTC. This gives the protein CSGTALSGYTF.

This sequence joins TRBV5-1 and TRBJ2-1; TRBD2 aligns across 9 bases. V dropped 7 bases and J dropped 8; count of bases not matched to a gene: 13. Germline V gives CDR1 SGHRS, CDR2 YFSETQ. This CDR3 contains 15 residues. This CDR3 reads CASGSAGGIYYEQFF. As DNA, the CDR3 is TGCGCCAGCGGCTCCGCGGGAGGGATATACTATGAGCAGTTCTTC.

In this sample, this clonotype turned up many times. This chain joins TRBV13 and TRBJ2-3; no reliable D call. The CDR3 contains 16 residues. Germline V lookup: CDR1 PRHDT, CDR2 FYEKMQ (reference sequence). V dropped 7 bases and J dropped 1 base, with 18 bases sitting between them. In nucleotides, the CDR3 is TGTGCCAGCACCGAACGAAAGGGCCGGGGCACAGATACGCAGTATTTT. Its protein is CASTERKGRGTDTQYF.